A single sample gave rise to the 14 T cell receptor beta chains below, sequenced in a study of shared clonotypes between healthy human individuals. Repertoires were generated with immunoSEQ multiplex PCR, while TCRdb's copy carries only in-frame clones and drops some. Of hundreds of thousands of clones in the sample, approximately 74% are singletons; the top ten hold around a tenth. Sequenced: memory CD4+ T cells sorted from blood. Subset specified: CD45RA-negative fraction. The receptors come from a man younger than 45 in good health.

The chain combines TRBV29-1 with TRBJ2-7; the D is unclear. In germline, CDR1 is SQVTM, CDR2 ANQGSEA. The CDR3 is made up of 11 amino acids. Trimming cost V 7 bases and J 4 bases, with 11 bases left between them. CDR3 sequence: CSAGDGYEQYF. CDR3 in DNA: TGCAGCGCTGGAGACGGTTACGAGCAGTACTTC.

This clone was seen more than once but under ten times. The chain is built from TRBV5-1 and TRBJ2-3; 9 bases are shared with TRBD1. V lost 6 bases and J lost 1; bases outside the gene matches: 6. Germline-derived CDR1 and CDR2 are SGHRS and YFSETQ. The CDR3 consists of 15 residues. CDR3 in DNA: TGCGCCAGCAAAAAACAGGGGGCAGGCACAGATACGCAGTATTTT. Translating gives CASKKQGAGTDTQYF.

This clone was counted only a few times. The chain carries TRBV7-8 and TRBJ2-1, with 8 nucleotides matching TRBD1. Germline V gives CDR1 SGHVS, CDR2 FQNEAQ. CDR3 length equals 16 residues. With 2 bases clipped from V and 3 bases from J, the junction kept 6 bases outside the gene matches. CDR3 DNA sequence: TGTGCCAGCAGCTTACTACCGGGACAGGTCTACAATGAGCAGTTCTTC. Translated: CASSLLPGQVYNEQFF. Variable domain in full (rest from reference TRBV7-8 and TRBJ2-1): GAGVSQSPRYKVAKRGQDVALRCDPISGHVSLFWYQQALGQGPEFLTYFQNEAQLDKSGLPSDRFFAERPEGSVSTLKIQRTQQEDSAVYLCASSLLPGQVYNEQFFGPGTRLTVL.

The rearrangement joins TRBV7-9 to TRBJ2-5; D is undetermined. Germline V lookup: CDR1 SEHNR, CDR2 FQNEAQ (reference sequence). The CDR3 consists of 12 residues. V was trimmed by 2 bases and J by 5 bases, leaving 6 bases between them. The CDR3 spells CASSLLVETQYF. CDR3 DNA: TGTGCCAGCAGCTTATTGGTCGAGACCCAGTACTTC.

This clone was found a few times. This chain links TRBV14 with TRBJ2-7; D may be TRBD2 (6 bases). The V end was cut by 4 bases, the J end by 13 bases, with 20 bases between. From germline, CDR1 is SGHDN and CDR2 FVKESK. This CDR3 has 13 residues. Here the CDR3 DNA reads TGTGCCAGCAGCCCCCGGGACTCCACTTTCGCCTACTTC. It yields the protein CASSPRDSTFAYF.

The V call is TRBV10-1, the J call TRBJ1-2; 7 bases fit TRBD1. Germline V gives CDR1 WNHNN, CDR2 SYGVQD (reference sequence). V lost 11 bases, J lost 4 bases, and 19 bases stayed unmatched. The CDR3 is made up of 16 amino acids. The CDR3, as DNA: TGCGCCCGGGAGAAGACAGGCTACAGGGGCTCCTATGGCTACACCTTC. Its protein is CAREKTGYRGSYGYTF.

The chain combines TRBV10-3 with TRBJ2-2, with no clear D. CDR1 is ENHRY and CDR2 is SYGVKD in the germline V gene. The V end lost 3 bases, the J end lost 4 bases, and 12 bases lay between the germline ends. The CDR3 consists of 15 residues. Written as DNA, the CDR3 is TGTGCCATCAGTGACGGGCCGTCTTCCACCGGGGAGCTGTTTTTT. It is translated as CAISDGPSSTGELFF.

V usage is TRBV19 and J usage is TRBJ2-3; no firm D call. This CDR3 is built from 14 residues. The germline V gene encodes CDR1 LNHDA and CDR2 SQIVND (reference sequence). Trimming took 7 bases from V and 2 from J, leaving 13 bases between them. DNA for the CDR3: TGTGCCAGTAACCGACAACAGCTCACAGATACGCAGTATTTT. This codes for CASNRQQLTDTQYF.

This clone was counted a few times. This chain links TRBV2 with TRBJ2-1, with D possibly matching TRBD2 (6 bases). V was cut by 8 bases and J by 2 bases, with 13 bases left in between. The CDR3 runs to 14 residues. CDR1 is SNHLY and CDR2 is FYNNEI in the germline V gene. CDR3 sequence: CASSAEGTYNEQFF. As DNA, the CDR3 is TGTGCCAGCTCAGCGGAGGGCACCTACAATGAGCAGTTCTTC.

This chain uses TRBV18 with TRBJ2-1; 8 bases are a match to TRBD2. J lost 3 bases, V lost 4 bases, and 26 bases had no gene match. The CDR3 is made up of 22 amino acids. Germline V gene lookup returns CDR1 KGHSH and CDR2 LQKENI. The CDR3 bases are TGTGCCAGCTCACAGGGTGATAGCGGGGTGACCCGCGAAACCATATTCTACAATGAGCAGTTCTTC. This sequence encodes CASSQGDSGVTRETIFYNEQFF.

This clone was seen more than once but under ten times. The gene calls are TRBV10-2 and TRBJ2-1, with D perhaps given as TRBD1 or TRBD2 (5 bases each). The germline V gene has CDR1 WSHSY and CDR2 SAAADI. Trimming stripped 6 bases from V and 3 bases from J, with 18 bases between. The CDR3 totals 16 residues. CDR3 nucleotides: TGCGCCAGCAGCGCCAACCTAGGGACCTTCTACAATGAGCAGTTCTTC. Protein sequence: CASSANLGTFYNEQFF.

V usage is TRBV28 and J usage is TRBJ1-4; TRBD1 aligns across 7 bases. The V segment lost 5 bases and the J segment 5 bases; nucleotides outside the gene matches: 8. Germline values: CDR1 MDHEN, CDR2 SYDVKM. CDR3 size: 15 residues. This CDR3 reads CASSQIGTVNEKLFF. The DNA of the CDR3 is TGTGCCAGCAGTCAAATTGGGACAGTAAATGAAAAACTGTTTTTT.

The V and J genes are TRBV9 and TRBJ2-7, with a weak D call TRBD2 (6 bases). Germline V lookup: CDR1 SGDLS, CDR2 YYNGEE. The CDR3 length is 18 residues. Trimming took 1 base from V and 0 from J, leaving 20 bases between them. The CDR3 sequence is CASSVTWGYGRLSYEQYF. CDR3 coding DNA: TGTGCCAGCAGCGTAACTTGGGGGTACGGGAGACTCTCCTACGAGCAGTACTTC.

This chain uses TRBV7-9 with TRBJ2-5; D unclear. The CDR3 has 15 amino acids. CDR1 and CDR2 (germline): SEHNR, FQNEAQ (reference sequence). V lost 5 bases and J 4 bases, leaving 17 bases between the germline ends. DNA for the CDR3: TGTGCCAGCAGCCACCCTTCCGGCGGTGGAGAGACCCAGTACTTC. Translating gives CASSHPSGGGETQYF. The whole variable domain, remainder taken from reference TRBV7-9 and TRBJ2-5, is DTGVSQNPRHKITKRGQNVTFRCDPISEHNRLYWYRQTLGQGPEFLTYFQNEAQLEKSRLLSDRFSAERPKGSFSTLEIQRTEQGDSAMYLCASSHPSGGGETQYFGPGTRLLVL.